What follows are 5 T cell receptor beta chains derived from one specimen sequenced in a study of T cells in localized non-small cell lung cancer. Profiling relied on immunoSEQ multiplex PCR, and the TCRdb table lists in-frame clones only, not all of them. The sample holds 1,500 to 2,000 clones; less than 25% are singletons and the top ten take roughly an eighth. The specimen was normal lung tissue next to the tumor, collected before any cancer treatment. Receptors were obtained from a male donor at least 60 years old with stage III squamous cell lung carcinoma.

This clone is large within its sample. V usage is TRBV6-8 and J usage is TRBJ2-7, with 9 nucleotides matching TRBD2. V gave up 8 bases and J gave up 0 bases; unmatched junction bases: 2. The CDR3 has 13 amino acids. Germline assignment: CDR1 MNHGY and CDR2 SAAAGT. CDR3 in DNA: TGTGCCAGCTGTAGCGGGAGCTCCTACGAGCAGTACTTC. It specifies CASCSGSSYEQYF.

This clone was observed a few times. The rearrangement uses TRBV4-1 and TRBJ2-2, with 7 positions matching TRBD2. V shed 6 bases, J shed 7 bases, and the junction held 5 bases outside the gene matches. CDR3 length: 13 amino acids. CDR1 is MGHRA, CDR2 YSYEKL, per germline. The CDR3 DNA follows: TGCGCCAGCAGTCCCAGGGAGGGCGGGGAGCTGTTTTTT. Its protein is CASSPREGGELFF.

The sample holds a few counts of this clone. The rearrangement joins TRBV30 to TRBJ2-6; no clear D. Germline V gives CDR1 GTSNPN, CDR2 SVGIG (reference sequence). This CDR3 contains 13 residues. The ends were cut back, 2 bases at V and 0 bases at J, with 2 bases in the middle. The CDR3 loop is CAWSISGANVLTF. Here the CDR3 DNA reads TGTGCCTGGAGTATCTCTGGGGCCAACGTCCTGACTTTC.

This clone was counted between two and nine times. This rearrangement joins TRBV30 to TRBJ1-3; D is perhaps TRBD1 (6 bases). CDR1 is GTSNPN and CDR2 is SVGIG in the germline V gene (reference sequence). The CDR3 is made up of 12 amino acids. V was trimmed by 6 bases and J by 4 bases, leaving 10 bases between them. The CDR3 loop reads CACDRKGNTIYF. The CDR3 DNA sequence: TGTGCCTGTGACAGGAAGGGAAACACCATATATTTT.

The J gene is TRBJ1-1, the V gene TRBV28; no reliable D call. V lost 2 bases to trimming and J lost 7 bases, with 8 bases between them. The germline CDR1 and CDR2 sequences are MDHEN and SYDVKM. CDR3 size: 12 residues. The CDR3 loop reads CASSLRGNEAFF. The CDR3 DNA follows: TGTGCCAGCAGTTTAAGAGGGAATGAAGCTTTCTTT.